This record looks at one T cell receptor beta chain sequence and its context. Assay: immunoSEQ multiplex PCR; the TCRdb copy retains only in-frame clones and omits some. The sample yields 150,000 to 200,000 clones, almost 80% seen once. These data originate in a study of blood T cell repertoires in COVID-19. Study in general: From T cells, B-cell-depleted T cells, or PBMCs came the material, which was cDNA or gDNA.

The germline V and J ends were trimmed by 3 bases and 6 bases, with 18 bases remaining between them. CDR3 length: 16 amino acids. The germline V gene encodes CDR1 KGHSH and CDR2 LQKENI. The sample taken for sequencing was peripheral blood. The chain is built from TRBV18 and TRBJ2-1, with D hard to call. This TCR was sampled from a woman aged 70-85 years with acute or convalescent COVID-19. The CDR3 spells CASSPGGALSSNEQFF. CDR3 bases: TGTGCCAGCTCACCGGGTGGAGCCCTGTCGAGCAATGAGCAGTTCTTC.